The 3 T cell receptor beta chains below come from one sample, sequenced in a study of cytomegalovirus exposure and HLA in healthy donors. The PCR was carried out with 60 Vbeta primers and 13 Jbeta primers. Some clones are missing from TCRdb's copy, which holds only in-frame ones; the method was immunoSEQ multiplex PCR. Of some 170,000 clones in the sample, 75% were seen once. The sequenced sample consisted of PBMCs. All receptors derive from a male donor in good health and CMV-seronegative.

The chain carries TRBV4-1 and TRBJ2-1, with D hard to call. The CDR3 is made up of 13 amino acids. In germline, CDR1 is MGHRA, CDR2 YSYEKL. The V and J ends lost 1 base and 3 bases respectively, with 4 bases between them. In DNA, the CDR3 is TGCGCCAGCAGCCAAGGAGGCTACAATGAGCAGTTCTTC. Translating gives CASSQGGYNEQFF.

The V gene is TRBV13, the J gene TRBJ2-1; D gene uncertain. This CDR3 has 15 residues. V dropped 5 bases and J dropped 6 bases, with 17 bases sitting between them. Germline V gene lookup returns CDR1 PRHDT and CDR2 FYEKMQ (reference sequence). This CDR3 reads CASSPDSRMGNEQFF. The CDR3 nucleotides are TGTGCCAGCAGCCCAGACTCCCGAATGGGCAATGAGCAGTTCTTC.

The chain couples TRBV6-1 to TRBJ2-7; the D gene is possibly TRBD1 (5 bases). This CDR3 has 13 amino acids. The ends were cut back, 1 base at V and 12 bases at J, with 16 bases in the middle. Germline V gene data show CDR1 as MNHNS and CDR2 as SASEGT. CDR3 sequence: CASSEVEQGPGYF. CDR3 DNA sequence: TGTGCCAGCAGTGAAGTCGAGCAGGGCCCCGGGTACTTC.